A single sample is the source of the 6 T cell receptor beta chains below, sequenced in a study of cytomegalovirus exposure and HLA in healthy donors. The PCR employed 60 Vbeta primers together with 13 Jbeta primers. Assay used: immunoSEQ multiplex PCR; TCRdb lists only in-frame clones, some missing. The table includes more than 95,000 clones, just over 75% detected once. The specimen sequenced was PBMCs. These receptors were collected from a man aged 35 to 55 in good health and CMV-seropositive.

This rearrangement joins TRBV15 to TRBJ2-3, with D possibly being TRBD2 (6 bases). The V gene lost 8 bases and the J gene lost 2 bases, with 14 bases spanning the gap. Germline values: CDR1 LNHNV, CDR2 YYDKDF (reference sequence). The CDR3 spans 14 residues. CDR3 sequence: CATGDGGNTDTQYF. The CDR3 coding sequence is TGTGCCACCGGGGACGGCGGGAACACAGATACGCAGTATTTT.

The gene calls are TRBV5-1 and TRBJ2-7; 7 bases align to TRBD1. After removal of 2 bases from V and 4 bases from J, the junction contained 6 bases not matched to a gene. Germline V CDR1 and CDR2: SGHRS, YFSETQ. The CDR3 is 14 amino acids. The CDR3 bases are TGCGCCAGCAGCTTACAGGGGATCCAGTACGAGCAGTACTTC. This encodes CASSLQGIQYEQYF.

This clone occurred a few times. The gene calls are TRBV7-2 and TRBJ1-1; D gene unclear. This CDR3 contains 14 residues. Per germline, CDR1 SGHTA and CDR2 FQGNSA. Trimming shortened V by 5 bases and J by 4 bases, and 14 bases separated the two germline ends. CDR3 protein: CASSPQYSGTEAFF. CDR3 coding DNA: TGTGCCAGCAGCCCTCAGTATAGCGGCACTGAAGCTTTCTTT.

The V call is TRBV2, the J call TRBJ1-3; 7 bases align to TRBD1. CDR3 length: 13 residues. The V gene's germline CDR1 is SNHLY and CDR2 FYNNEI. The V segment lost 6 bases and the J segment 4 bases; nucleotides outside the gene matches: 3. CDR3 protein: CASSRGDGNTIYF. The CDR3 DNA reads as TGTGCCAGCAGCAGGGGGGACGGAAACACCATATATTTT.

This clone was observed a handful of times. The chain's CDR3 is CASSWAGGVRANTEAFF. The DNA for the CDR3 is TGTGCCAGCAGCTGGGCGGGGGGCGTGAGAGCGAACACTGAAGCTTTCTTT. This sequence joins TRBV5-5 and TRBJ1-1; possible D gene TRBD1, 6 bases. The germline CDR1 and CDR2 sequences are SGHKS and YYEKEE (reference sequence). The CDR3 has 17 residues. V was pared by 3 bases and J by 1 base, with 19 bases between.

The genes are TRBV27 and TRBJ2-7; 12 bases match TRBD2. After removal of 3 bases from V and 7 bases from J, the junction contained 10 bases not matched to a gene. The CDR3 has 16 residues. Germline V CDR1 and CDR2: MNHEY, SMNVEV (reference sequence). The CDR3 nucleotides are TGTGCCAGCAGTTTCTTGCCGGGACTAGCGGGTGGAGAGCAGTACTTC. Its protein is CASSFLPGLAGGEQYF.